Each of the 16 T cell receptor beta chains below was sequenced from the same sample in a study of cytomegalovirus exposure and HLA in healthy donors. Only in-frame clones appear in the TCRdb table, and some are missing; sequencing was by immunoSEQ multiplex PCR. The table shows 90,000 to 110,000 clones, with around nine tenths occurring only once. Sequencing was performed on PBMCs. The receptors derive from a woman aged 18-35 years in good health and CMV-seronegative.

The chain has TRBV9 and TRBJ1-2, with 7 nucleotides matching TRBD1. The CDR3 length is 14 residues. Trimming took 7 bases from V and 2 from J; bases not matched to a gene: 8. Germline lookup yields CDR1 SGDLS and CDR2 YYNGEE. Here the CDR3 reads CASRGTANNYGYTF. As DNA, the CDR3 is TGTGCCAGCCGCGGGACAGCTAACAACTATGGCTACACCTTC.

The CDR3 bases are TGCAGCTCCGACGGGACTAGCGGTAGCTATGAGCAGTTCTTC. Protein: CSSDGTSGSYEQFF. V usage is TRBV29-1 and J usage is TRBJ2-1; TRBD2 agrees at 11 bases. This CDR3 is 14 amino acids long. V was pared by 8 bases and J by 8 bases, with 11 bases of the junction left unmatched. Germline V CDR1 and CDR2: SQVTM, ANQGSEA.

The chain has TRBV4-1 and TRBJ1-2, with 7 bases matching TRBD1. Germline CDR1 MGHRA, CDR2 YSYEKL. The CDR3 is 15 residues long. Trimming took 4 bases from V and 4 from J; bases not matched to a gene: 9. CDR3 sequence (DNA): TGCGCCAGCAGCCCTGATGGACAGGCATTCTATGGCTACACCTTC. Translation gives CASSPDGQAFYGYTF.

The chain uses TRBV4-3 and TRBJ2-1; 13 bases are a match to TRBD2. The germline CDR1 and CDR2 sequences are LGHNA and YSLEER. The CDR3 runs to 17 residues. J was trimmed by 7 bases and V by 0 bases; bases with no gene match: 6. The chain's CDR3 is CASSQDHGTSGTNEQFF. CDR3 DNA: TGCGCCAGCAGCCAAGATCACGGGACTAGCGGGACAAATGAGCAGTTCTTC.

This rearrangement joins TRBV2 to TRBJ2-5; 10 bases fit TRBD2. Looked up from germline, CDR1 is SNHLY and CDR2 is FYNNEI. After removal of 4 bases from V and 1 base from J, the junction contained 3 bases not matched to a gene. The CDR3 covers 15 residues. CDR3 coding DNA: TGTGCCAGCAGTGGTAGACTAGCGGGCCAAGAGACCCAGTACTTC. Its translation: CASSGRLAGQETQYF.

The chain employs TRBV6-1 and TRBJ1-2, with 7 positions matching TRBD1. The V segment lost 10 bases and the J segment 4 bases; nucleotides outside the gene matches: 9. CDR1 and CDR2 (germline): MNHNS, SASEGT. This CDR3 is 13 amino acids long. CDR3 coding DNA: TGTGCCACCCTTTGGCAGGGGGGCTATGGCTACACCTTC. Amino acid sequence: CATLWQGGYGYTF.

This chain connects TRBV27 to TRBJ2-1, with 9 positions matching TRBD2. The trim removed 5 bases at V and 9 bases at J, leaving 14 bases unmatched. Germline CDR1 is MNHEY and CDR2 is SMNVEV (reference sequence). The CDR3 is 16 residues long. The CDR3 sequence is CASSPNWRTSDGEQFF. CDR3 nucleotide sequence: TGTGCCAGCAGTCCCAATTGGCGGACTAGCGACGGTGAGCAGTTCTTC.

The table lists this clone with a count of one. This chain joins TRBV30 and TRBJ2-5; 9 positions match TRBD1. CDR3 size: 14 residues. Per the germline V gene, CDR1 is GTSNPN and CDR2 is SVGIG (reference sequence). V dropped 5 bases and J dropped 5; count of bases not matched to a gene: 9. CDR3 bases: TGTGCCTGGGCCCGAACAGGGGGCATGGAGACCCAGTACTTC. Translated, it gives CAWARTGGMETQYF.

This chain joins TRBV18 and TRBJ1-1; D may be TRBD1 (6 bases). CDR3 length: 14 residues. The germline CDR1 and CDR2 sequences are KGHSH and LQKENI. The V gene lost 4 bases and the J gene lost 1 base, with 10 bases spanning the gap. CDR3 sequence (DNA): TGTGCCAGCTCACGACAGGTGGGGAACACTGAAGCTTTCTTT. Amino acids: CASSRQVGNTEAFF.

The V call is TRBV27, the J call TRBJ1-1; 7 bases agree with TRBD1. V lost 2 bases, J lost 1 base, and 7 bases stayed unmatched. This CDR3 has 16 amino acids. Per germline, CDR1 MNHEY and CDR2 SMNVEV (reference sequence). The CDR3 is CASSLKAQGTNTEAFF. DNA for the CDR3: TGTGCCAGCAGTTTAAAGGCACAGGGGACGAACACTGAAGCTTTCTTT.

The rearrangement joins TRBV2 to TRBJ1-5; 11 nucleotides line up with TRBD1. V was clipped by 5 bases and J by 6 bases; unmatched bases: 3. Germline loops: CDR1 SNHLY, CDR2 FYNNEI. This CDR3 is 14 amino acids long. CDR3 region: CASSIGTGGQPQHF. The CDR3, as DNA: TGTGCCAGCAGTATAGGGACAGGGGGTCAGCCCCAGCATTTT.

This sequence joins TRBV7-2 and TRBJ2-7; TRBD2 matches at 14 bases. The CDR3 length is 16 residues. The germline CDR1 and CDR2 sequences are SGHTA and FQGNSA. V lost 1 base to trimming and J lost 7 bases; unmatched junction nucleotides: 6. CDR3 sequence reads: CASSLVGTSGSQEQYF. The CDR3 DNA reads TGTGCCAGCAGCTTAGTAGGGACTAGCGGGAGTCAAGAGCAGTACTTC.

V gene TRBV4-2 combines with J gene TRBJ1-1, with D perhaps TRBD1 (6 bases). The germline gives CDR1 LGHNA, CDR2 YNFKEQ. Trimming stripped 4 bases from V and 4 bases from J, with 13 bases between. This CDR3 is built from 14 residues. Here the CDR3 DNA reads TGTGCCAGCAGCCTAGGACAGCTGAGCACTGAAGCTTTCTTT. It specifies CASSLGQLSTEAFF.

J is TRBJ1-1 and V is TRBV2, with D maybe TRBD1 (5 bases). The CDR3 has 14 amino acids. The germline CDR1 and CDR2 sequences are SNHLY and FYNNEI. The germline V and J ends were trimmed by 4 bases and 4 bases, with 13 bases remaining between them. The CDR3 sequence is CASSGQRTGTEAFF. The CDR3 bases are TGTGCCAGCAGTGGACAGAGGACGGGCACTGAAGCTTTCTTT.

The chain is built from TRBV15 and TRBJ2-7, with TRBD2 matching 13 bases. Germline-derived CDR1 and CDR2 are LNHNV and YYDKDF (reference sequence). The CDR3 length is 18 residues. With V trimmed by 0 bases and J by 4 bases, 9 bases remained unmatched. The CDR3 bases are TGTGCCACCAGCAGAGATCTAGTGACTAGCGGGAGGAGGTACGAGCAGTACTTC. This encodes CATSRDLVTSGRRYEQYF.

The genes are TRBV6-5 and TRBJ2-7; maybe TRBD2 (6 bases). The V and J ends lost 5 bases and 6 bases respectively, with 14 bases between them. The germline V gene encodes CDR1 MNHEY and CDR2 SVGAGI. There are 13 residues in the CDR3. The CDR3 sequence: CASSPTTGGEQYF. The DNA of the CDR3 is TGTGCCAGCAGTCCCACCACCGGGGGCGAGCAGTACTTC.